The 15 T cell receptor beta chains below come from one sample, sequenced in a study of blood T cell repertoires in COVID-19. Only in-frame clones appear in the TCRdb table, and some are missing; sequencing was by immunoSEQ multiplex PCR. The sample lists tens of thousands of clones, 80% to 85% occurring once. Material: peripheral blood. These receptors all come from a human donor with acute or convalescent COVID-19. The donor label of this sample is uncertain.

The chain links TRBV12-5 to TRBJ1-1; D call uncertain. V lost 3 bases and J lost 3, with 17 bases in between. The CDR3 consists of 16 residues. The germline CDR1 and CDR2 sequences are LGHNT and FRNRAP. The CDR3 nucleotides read TGTGCTAGTGGTTTCCACAGTTACCAGGCCTACACTGAAGCTTTCTTT. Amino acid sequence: CASGFHSYQAYTEAFF.

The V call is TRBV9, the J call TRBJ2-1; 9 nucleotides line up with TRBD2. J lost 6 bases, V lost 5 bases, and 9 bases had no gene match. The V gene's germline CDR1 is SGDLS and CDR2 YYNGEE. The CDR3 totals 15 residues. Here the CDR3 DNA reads TGTGCCAGCAGTGAGCGGGGGGAAGCCTTCAATGAGCAGTTCTTC. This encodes CASSERGEAFNEQFF.

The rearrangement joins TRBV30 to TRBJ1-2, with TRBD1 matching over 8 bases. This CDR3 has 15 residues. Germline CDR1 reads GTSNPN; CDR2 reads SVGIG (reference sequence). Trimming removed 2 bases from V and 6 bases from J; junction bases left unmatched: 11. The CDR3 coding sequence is TGTGCCTGGAGTATGGCACAGGGGGTCCGCAATGGCTACACCTTC. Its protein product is CAWSMAQGVRNGYTF.

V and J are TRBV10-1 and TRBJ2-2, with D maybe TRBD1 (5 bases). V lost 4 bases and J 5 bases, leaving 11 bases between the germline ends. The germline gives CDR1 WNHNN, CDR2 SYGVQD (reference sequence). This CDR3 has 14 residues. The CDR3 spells CASSGGSPTGELFF. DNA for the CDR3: TGCGCCAGCAGTGGGGGCAGCCCAACCGGGGAGCTGTTTTTT.

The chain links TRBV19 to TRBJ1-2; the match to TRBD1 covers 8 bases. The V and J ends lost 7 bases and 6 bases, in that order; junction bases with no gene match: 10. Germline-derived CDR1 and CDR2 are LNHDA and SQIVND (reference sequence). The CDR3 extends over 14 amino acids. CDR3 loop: CASTTSDRVHGYTF. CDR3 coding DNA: TGTGCCAGTACCACTTCGGACAGGGTCCATGGCTACACCTTC.

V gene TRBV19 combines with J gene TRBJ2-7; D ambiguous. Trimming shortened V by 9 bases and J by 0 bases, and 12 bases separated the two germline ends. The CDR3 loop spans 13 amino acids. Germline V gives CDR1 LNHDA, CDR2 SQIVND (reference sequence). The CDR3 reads CASSYPSSYEQYF. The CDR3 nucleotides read TGTGCCAGCAGTTACCCGAGCTCCTACGAGCAGTACTTC.

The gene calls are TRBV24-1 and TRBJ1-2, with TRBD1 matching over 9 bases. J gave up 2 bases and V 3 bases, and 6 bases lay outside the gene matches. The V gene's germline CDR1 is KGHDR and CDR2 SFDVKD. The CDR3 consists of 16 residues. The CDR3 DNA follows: TGTGCCACCAGTGATGCCTCCGGGACAGGGAACTATGGCTACACCTTC. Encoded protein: CATSDASGTGNYGYTF.

CDR3 protein: CASSPSTPNTEAFF. In nucleotides, the CDR3 is TGTGCCAGCAGCCCCTCGACACCAAACACTGAAGCTTTCTTT. The J gene is TRBJ1-1, the V gene TRBV9; D unclear. V was cut by 4 bases and J by 2 bases, with 12 bases left in between. CDR3 length equals 14 residues. CDR1 is SGDLS and CDR2 is YYNGEE in the germline V gene.

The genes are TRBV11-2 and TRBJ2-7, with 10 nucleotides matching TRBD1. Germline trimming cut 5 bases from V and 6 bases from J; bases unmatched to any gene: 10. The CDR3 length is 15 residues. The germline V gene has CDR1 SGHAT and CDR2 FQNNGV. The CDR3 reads CASSPRTGGGSEQYF. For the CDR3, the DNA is TGTGCCAGCAGCCCGAGGACAGGGGGGGGAAGCGAGCAGTACTTC.

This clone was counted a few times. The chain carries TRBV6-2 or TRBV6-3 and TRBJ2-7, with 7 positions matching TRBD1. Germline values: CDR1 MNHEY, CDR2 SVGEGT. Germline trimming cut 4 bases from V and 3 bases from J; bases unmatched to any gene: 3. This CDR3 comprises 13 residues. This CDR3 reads CASSLTGSYEQYF. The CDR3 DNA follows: TGTGCCAGCAGTTTGACAGGGAGCTACGAGCAGTACTTC.

The CDR3 sequence: CSVQPSAEDTQYF. In nucleotides, the CDR3 is TGCAGCGTTCAGCCTAGCGCAGAAGATACGCAGTATTTT. V is TRBV29-1 and J is TRBJ2-3, with D perhaps TRBD2 (6 bases). The germline V gene has CDR1 SQVTM and CDR2 ANQGSEA. The CDR3 contains 13 residues. The V end lost 5 bases, the J end lost 5 bases, and 14 bases lay between the germline ends.

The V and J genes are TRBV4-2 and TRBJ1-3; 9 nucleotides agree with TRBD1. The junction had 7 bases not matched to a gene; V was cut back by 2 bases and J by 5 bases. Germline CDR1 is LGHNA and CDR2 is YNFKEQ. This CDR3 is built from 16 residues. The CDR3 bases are TGTGCCAGCAGCCAATCAGGGGGACAGGGTAGAAACACCATATATTTT. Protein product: CASSQSGGQGRNTIYF.

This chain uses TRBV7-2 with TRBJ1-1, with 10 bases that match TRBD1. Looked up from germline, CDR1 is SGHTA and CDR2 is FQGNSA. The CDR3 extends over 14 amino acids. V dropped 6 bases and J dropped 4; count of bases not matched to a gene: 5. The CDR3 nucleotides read TGTGCCAGCAGACGGACAGGGGGGAGCACTGAAGCTTTCTTT. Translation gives CASRRTGGSTEAFF.

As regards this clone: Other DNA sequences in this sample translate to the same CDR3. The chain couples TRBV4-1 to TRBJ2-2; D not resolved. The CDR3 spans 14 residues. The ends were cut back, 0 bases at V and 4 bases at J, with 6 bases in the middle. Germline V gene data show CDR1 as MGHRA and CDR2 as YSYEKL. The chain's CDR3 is CASSQDPGTGELFF. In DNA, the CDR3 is TGCGCCAGCAGCCAAGATCCGGGCACCGGGGAGCTGTTTTTT.

The CDR3, as DNA: TGTGCCAGCAGTCCCACTATTGGACTAGCGGGGCTCTACGAGCAGTACTTC. Amino acids: CASSPTIGLAGLYEQYF. The V and J genes are TRBV28 and TRBJ2-7; 12 bases agree with TRBD2. The CDR3 is 17 residues long. Germline assignment: CDR1 MDHEN and CDR2 SYDVKM. V dropped 5 bases and J dropped 3; count of bases not matched to a gene: 11.